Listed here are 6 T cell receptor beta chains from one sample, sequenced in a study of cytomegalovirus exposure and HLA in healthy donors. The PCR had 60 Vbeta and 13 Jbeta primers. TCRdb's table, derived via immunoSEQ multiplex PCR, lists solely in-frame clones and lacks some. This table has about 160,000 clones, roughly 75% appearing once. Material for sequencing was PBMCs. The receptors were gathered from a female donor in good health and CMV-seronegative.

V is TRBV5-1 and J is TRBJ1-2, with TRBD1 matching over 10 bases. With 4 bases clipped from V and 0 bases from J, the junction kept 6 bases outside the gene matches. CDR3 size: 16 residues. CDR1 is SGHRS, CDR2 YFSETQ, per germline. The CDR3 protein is CASSPRDRGTNYGYTF. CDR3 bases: TGCGCCAGCAGCCCCCGGGACAGGGGAACTAACTATGGCTACACCTTC.

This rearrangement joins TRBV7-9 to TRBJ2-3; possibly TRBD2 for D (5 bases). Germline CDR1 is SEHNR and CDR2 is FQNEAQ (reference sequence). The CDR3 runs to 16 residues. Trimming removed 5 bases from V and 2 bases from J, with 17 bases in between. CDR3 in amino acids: CASSTSLLDFTDTQYF. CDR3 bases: TGTGCCAGCAGCACTAGTTTGCTGGACTTCACAGATACGCAGTATTTT.

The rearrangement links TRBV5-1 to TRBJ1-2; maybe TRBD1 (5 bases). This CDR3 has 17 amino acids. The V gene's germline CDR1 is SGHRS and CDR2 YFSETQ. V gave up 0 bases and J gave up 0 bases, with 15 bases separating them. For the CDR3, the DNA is TGCGCCAGCAGCTTGGGCCCAGGGAACACACCTAACTATGGCTACACCTTC. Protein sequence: CASSLGPGNTPNYGYTF.

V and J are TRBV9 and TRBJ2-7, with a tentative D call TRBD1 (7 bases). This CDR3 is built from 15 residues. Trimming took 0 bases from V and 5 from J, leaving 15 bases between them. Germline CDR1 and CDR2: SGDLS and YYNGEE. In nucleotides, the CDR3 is TGTGCCAGCAGCGTAGAAGGGCAGGGGGAGGACGAGCAGTACTTC. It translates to CASSVEGQGEDEQYF.

CDR3 DNA: TGTGCCAGCTCACCGGAGCCCGGGACAGGGAACGAGCAGTACTTC. Its protein is CASSPEPGTGNEQYF. This rearrangement joins TRBV18 to TRBJ2-7; 9 bases line up with TRBD1. The CDR3 spans 15 residues. CDR1 and CDR2 from the germline V gene are KGHSH and LQKENI. Germline trimming cut 3 bases from V and 5 bases from J; bases unmatched to any gene: 8.

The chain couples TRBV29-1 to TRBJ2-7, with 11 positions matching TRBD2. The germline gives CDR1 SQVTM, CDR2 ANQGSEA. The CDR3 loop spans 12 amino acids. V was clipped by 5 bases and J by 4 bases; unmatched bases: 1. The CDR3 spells CSVRTSGYEQYF. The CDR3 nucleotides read TGCAGCGTTCGGACTAGCGGGTACGAGCAGTACTTC.